The 3 T cell receptor beta chains reported below all come from one sample, sequenced in a study of T cell responses to AZD1222 COVID-19 vaccine. TCRdb's copy holds only in-frame clones and misses some; the assay was immunoSEQ multiplex PCR. The sample includes about 81,000 clones, roughly 94% of them seen just once. The sequencing used peripheral blood, collected on day 0 of AZD1222 vaccination. All receptors come from an adult in good health.

The chain has TRBV29-1 and TRBJ1-1; weak D call: TRBD1 (5 bases). CDR1 is SQVTM, CDR2 ANQGSEA, per germline. The CDR3 runs 14 residues. Trimming cost V 1 base and J 1 base, with 10 bases left between them. The CDR3 here is CSVEAGVGNTEAFF. The CDR3 DNA sequence: TGCAGCGTTGAAGCGGGGGTGGGGAACACTGAAGCTTTCTTT.

The chain employs TRBV19 and TRBJ2-1, with unresolved D. V gave up 1 base and J gave up 0 bases, with 7 bases separating them. Germline CDR1 and CDR2: LNHDA and SQIVND (reference sequence). The CDR3 spans 15 residues. The CDR3 DNA reads as TGTGCCAGTAGTATAGGACCCGTCTCCTACAATGAGCAGTTCTTC. Translating it yields CASSIGPVSYNEQFF.

The genes are TRBV5-4 and TRBJ1-1; D gene ambiguous. The CDR3 contains 13 residues. Germline values: CDR1 SGHNT, CDR2 YYREEE (reference sequence). Deletions cut 9 bases from V and 3 bases from J, with 15 bases between. CDR3: CANSRETDTEAFF. The DNA of the CDR3 is TGTGCCAACTCGAGGGAGACGGACACTGAAGCTTTCTTT.